The following is a T cell receptor (beta chain) sequence with its context. This clonotype was counted a few times. No antigen is known for it. The input lacks base qualities; no much larger clone sits a single base away. The sequencing machine was an Illumina HiSeq 2500. TCR beta libraries were prepared by quantitative 5'-RACE with molecular barcodes. The original pipeline was this. A new computational method based on a probabilistic model of VDJ rearrangement was used to identify disease-linked TCR variants. Using fastp at Q25 and MiXCR, TCRdb reprocessed the public reads and kept productive beta chains. For every CDR3 protein sequence, its rows merge into one entry that carries the most common genes and DNA. The V and J calls and clone size come from TCRdb's table, not from the authors' own analysis. In this sample the table shows approximately 220,000 distinct CDR3 sequences, around 24% of which occur a single time. The ten largest clones take up around 6.3% of the sample.

The source of the sample is a study of CD8 T cells in ankylosing spondylitis (dated by TCRdb to 2015 to 2018). Regarding the complete study: To find TCR variants linked to disease, the study profiled T cell receptor beta repertoires in ankylosing spondylitis patients and healthy donors. The full study cohort was made up of approximately 27 ankylosing spondylitis patients and 95 to 130 healthy donors. Peripheral blood samples were taken, and synovial fluid was additionally collected from ankylosing spondylitis patients.

Study-wide findings and limitations: Blood from ankylosing spondylitis patients appeared to be characterized by a TCR beta motif composed of eight highly homologous amino acid variants. The disease-linked clones had a CD8+ phenotype and were found at relatively low frequencies in peripheral blood. Significant enrichment of the disease-linked clones was reported in matched synovial fluid samples from ankylosing spondylitis patients. Some of the motif variants had been reported before in the synovial fluid and blood of reactive arthritis patients, a finding that suggests common disease-initiation mechanisms.

Source material: blood, either unsorted or a sorted T cell fraction (not recorded which). The receptor was derived from a male donor with ankylosing spondylitis or in good health (not recorded which).

The sequenced DNA is TGTGCCAGCAGCCAAGGACAGGGAGGAGGAGAGCAGTTCTTC. It translates as CASSQGQGGGEQFF. The chain was built from TRBV3-1 and TRBJ2-1; the D segment could be TRBD1, given 7 matching bases. Measured from the cysteine to the phenylalanine, the CDR3 is 14 residues long. Only the CDR3 DNA stays, 42 bases, in frame from base 1. Trimming at the junction amounts to 1 base on V and 10 bases on J, and the germline ends lie 14 bases apart. From a lookup of the germline V gene (reference sequence), CDR1 and CDR2 are LGHDT and YNNKEL.